The entry below gives a single T cell receptor (beta chain) sequence along with its context. Clones were read by immunoSEQ multiplex PCR, and TCRdb kept only the in-frame ones, dropping some. The table has approximately 490,000 clones, less than 90% seen once. The entry originates in a study of blood T cell repertoires in COVID-19. The germline V gene has CDR1 SGHRS and CDR2 YFSETQ. CDR3 size: 16 residues. J was trimmed by 2 bases and V by 4 bases; bases with no gene match: 10. Sequencing was carried out using PBMCs or T cells enriched from blood (not recorded which). This TCR was recovered from a woman aged 60-70 years who had recovered from COVID-19. This chain connects TRBV5-1 to TRBJ2-5, with 8 bases aligning to TRBD2. CDR3 region: CASSREGWRGQETQYF. The CDR3 region has the DNA TGCGCCAGCAGCCGGGAGGGGTGGCGAGGGCAAGAGACCCAGTACTTC.